These 3 T cell receptor beta chains originate from one sample sequenced in a study of identical twins. MiXCR, run by TCRdb on the 5' RACE reads, gives a single entry per CDR3 protein. The sample includes hundreds of thousands of distinct CDR3 sequences, over 13% of them seen just once. The source material was memory (CD45RO+) T cells sorted from blood. The source is a woman aged 18-29 years in good health.

This clonotype was observed a few times. The chain carries TRBV12-3 or TRBV12-4 and TRBJ2-1; 10 bases fit TRBD2. The CDR3 totals 14 residues. After removal of 7 bases from V and 8 bases from J, the junction contained 8 bases not matched to a gene. The CDR3 region is CASTHLAGEYEQFF. In DNA form, the CDR3 reads TGTGCCAGCACCCATCTAGCGGGAGAATATGAGCAGTTCTTC.

As DNA, the CDR3 is TGTGCCAGCAGCCAAGGGGTACCAGGGAAACTGTTTTTT. It encodes CASSQGVPGKLFF. This chain connects TRBV3-1 to TRBJ1-4; a possible D gene is TRBD1 (5 bases). Germline V CDR1 and CDR2: LGHDT, YNNKEL (reference sequence). This CDR3 has 13 residues. The V gene lost 1 base and the J gene lost 11 bases, with 11 bases spanning the gap.

This clonotype was seen only a few times. The V gene is TRBV3-1, the J gene TRBJ1-2; TRBD1 agrees at 7 bases. The CDR3 has 15 residues. The ends lost 4 bases at V and 8 bases at J; junction bases unmatched: 13. CDR1 LGHDT and CDR2 YNNKEL come from the germline V gene (reference sequence). CDR3 amino acids: CASSPRQGSDGGYTF. In DNA form, the CDR3 reads TGTGCCAGCAGCCCTCGACAGGGATCGGATGGAGGCTACACCTTC.